This TCR beta chain emerged from a study of blood T cells in healthy people across ages. The J segment lost 0 bases and the V segment lost 5 bases, leaving 6 bases of the junction unmatched. This CDR3 has 15 residues. Primed by a sample-barcoded 5' primer and a J-beta primer mix, a second PCR proceeded for roughly 6 to 12 cycles. Each of the samples gave a minimum of 3 million paired-end reads that contained CDR3. TCRdb used MiXCR to reprocess the 5' RACE reads, holding one entry per CDR3 protein. The sample has hundreds of thousands of distinct CDR3 sequences, roughly 50% seen once; the top ten hold about 38%. Each sample yielded at least 7 million isolated PBMCs.

Sequenced input: blood. V usage is TRBV12-3 or TRBV12-4 and J usage is TRBJ2-5; TRBD1 matches at 7 bases. The origin of this receptor is a man older than 75 in good health. This CDR3 reads CASSGGQVYQETQYF. DNA of the CDR3: TGTGCCAGCAGTGGTGGACAGGTGTACCAAGAGACCCAGTACTTC.